The source of this TCR beta chain is a study of radiation and T cells in renal cell carcinoma. Noted time point: blood 2 weeks post-SBRT. Treatment given: 15 Gy SBRT to primary tumor, nephrectomy 4 weeks later. Blood was sampled at baseline, 2 weeks and 4 weeks after SBRT. The tumor was a clear cell renal cell carcinoma. CDR3 length equals 14 residues. V was clipped by 4 bases and J by 6 bases, with 14 bases between them. Germline CDR1 is MRHNA and CDR2 is SNTAGT. TCRdb's copy holds only in-frame clones and misses some; the assay was immunoSEQ multiplex PCR. The top ten hold nearly 6% of the sample, which has 70,000 or so clones, more than 75% seen once.

Here the sequenced sample was blood, taken from a patient whose treatment included radiotherapy and nephrectomy. This chain uses TRBV6-4 with TRBJ2-3; either TRBD1 or TRBD2 may fit D (6 bases each). The clonotype comes from a man between 60 and 75 years old with renal cell carcinoma. CDR3 amino acids: CASSATGRYDTQYF. CDR3 bases: TGTGCCAGCAGTGCCACAGGGAGGTACGATACGCAGTATTTT.